These T cell receptor beta chains were read from a single sample in a study of cytomegalovirus exposure and HLA in healthy donors. Produced via immunoSEQ multiplex PCR; TCRdb's table is partial and in-frame only. In the table there are roughly 200,000 clones, about four fifths of which are singletons. Source material: PBMCs. The origin of the receptors is a female donor in good health and CMV-seronegative. The CDR3 runs from the conserved cysteine through the conserved F or W. Fields, in order: clone size, V gene, J gene, CDR3 protein. Expanded clones get a size class; other rows say once, few or many, or leave the size out.

clone_size: NA
v_call: TRBV7-9
j_call: TRBJ2-1
cdr3_aa: CASSYRLAETYNEQFF

clone_size: NA
v_call: TRBV9
j_call: TRBJ2-3
cdr3_aa: CASSVESGTFADTQYF

clone_size: few
v_call: TRBV7-9
j_call: TRBJ1-3
cdr3_aa: CASSPSFRHGNTIYF

clone_size: NA
v_call: TRBV15
j_call: TRBJ1-1
cdr3_aa: CATSRGGTGYTEAFF

clone_size: once
v_call: TRBV29-1
j_call: TRBJ2-3
cdr3_aa: CSVAGQGAMADTQYF

clone_size: NA
v_call: TRBV2
j_call: TRBJ2-7
cdr3_aa: CASSGQGTEQYF

clone_size: NA
v_call: TRBV6-1
j_call: TRBJ1-6
cdr3_aa: CASSPPGPLHF

clone_size: NA
v_call: TRBV19
j_call: TRBJ2-1
cdr3_aa: CASSSTFVAHNEQFF

clone_size: NA
v_call: TRBV5-4
j_call: TRBJ2-7
cdr3_aa: CASSLGRGGYEQYF

clone_size: NA
v_call: TRBV7-9
j_call: TRBJ2-2
cdr3_aa: CASSPWTVASTGELFF

clone_size: NA
v_call: TRBV10-1
j_call: TRBJ2-7
cdr3_aa: CASSRGQGYYEQYF

clone_size: NA
v_call: TRBV6-5
j_call: TRBJ2-7
cdr3_aa: CASSRLAGGQGEQYF

clone_size: NA
v_call: TRBV13
j_call: TRBJ1-1
cdr3_aa: CASRDSEWNTEAFF

clone_size: NA
v_call: TRBV2
j_call: TRBJ2-7
cdr3_aa: CASRADRSSYEQYF

clone_size: NA
v_call: TRBV5-1
j_call: TRBJ2-3
cdr3_aa: CASSLPPSGGPAGDTQYF

clone_size: NA
v_call: TRBV29-1
j_call: TRBJ2-3
cdr3_aa: CSVDIVSTDTQYF

clone_size: NA
v_call: TRBV10-2
j_call: TRBJ2-1
cdr3_aa: CASKDRAYYNEQFF

clone_size: NA
v_call: TRBV6-1
j_call: TRBJ1-4
cdr3_aa: CASSAVQGYSEKLFF

clone_size: once
v_call: TRBV28
j_call: TRBJ2-1
cdr3_aa: CASSFQREIGEQFF

clone_size: NA
v_call: TRBV18
j_call: TRBJ2-2
cdr3_aa: CASSPPSLGTGELFF

clone_size: NA
v_call: TRBV27
j_call: TRBJ2-7
cdr3_aa: CASSFQGPSYEQYF

clone_size: NA
v_call: TRBV5-1
j_call: TRBJ1-1
cdr3_aa: CASRTGTGNTEAFF

clone_size: NA
v_call: TRBV28
j_call: TRBJ1-1
cdr3_aa: CASSRIGTEAFF

clone_size: NA
v_call: TRBV6-5
j_call: TRBJ2-1
cdr3_aa: CASSYLGLAGNNEQFF

clone_size: NA
v_call: TRBV19
j_call: TRBJ2-7
cdr3_aa: CASTLHGTGTYEQYF